This TCR beta chain was sequenced in a study of CD8 T cells in ankylosing spondylitis. Study-level findings and limits: In reactive arthritis synovial fluid and blood, some motif variants had been reported before. Roughly 8 highly homologous variants made up a TCR beta motif that seemed to typify ankylosing spondylitis blood. Within peripheral blood, clones linked to disease were CD8+ and relatively rare.

This clonotype appeared many times. What it binds is unknown. CDR3 length: 13 residues. The germline V gene has CDR1 MRHNA and CDR2 SNTAGT. V was shortened by 5 bases and J by 4 bases, with 10 bases between the two germline ends. TCRdb processed the 5' RACE reads anew with MiXCR; each CDR3 protein has one entry. In the table there are around 250,000 distinct CDR3 sequences, around 10% of which are singletons. Specimen: blood, either unsorted or a sorted T cell fraction (not recorded which). This TCR was recovered from a male donor with ankylosing spondylitis or in good health (not recorded which). The chain carries TRBV6-4 and TRBJ2-3, with D hard to call. This chain's CDR3 is CASSSSESDTQYF. Here the CDR3 DNA reads TGTGCCAGCAGTTCCAGCGAATCAGATACGCAGTATTTT.